Sequencing of this T cell receptor (beta chain) was carried out in a study of blood T cell repertoires in COVID-19. As for the study in general: Samples came from the United States, Italy and Spain, spanning acute and convalescent COVID-19.

Here immunoSEQ multiplex PCR was the method, and the copy in TCRdb shows in-frame clones only, minus some. The sample holds about 120,000 clones, almost 85% seen once. The CDR3 has 15 residues. Trimming pared 1 base from V and 2 bases from J, leaving 12 bases between. From germline, CDR1 is SGHNT and CDR2 YYREEE (reference sequence). The clonotype comes from a man aged 65 to 85 with active or convalescent COVID-19. The chain joins TRBV5-4 to TRBJ1-2; weak D call: TRBD1 (6 bases). The material sequenced was peripheral blood. CDR3 DNA sequence: TGTGCCAGCAGCTTGAGGGGCAGGGGAAACTATGGCTACACCTTC. It codes for CASSLRGRGNYGYTF.